The clone carrying this TCR beta chain was counted only a few times. The record originates from a study of T cells after yellow fever vaccination. Using its own MiXCR run on the 5' RACE reads, TCRdb lists one record per CDR3 protein. The repertoire holds a few hundred thousand distinct CDR3 sequences, with around a sixth as singletons. This CDR3 has 15 residues. Trimming cost V 0 bases and J 3 bases, with 11 bases left between them. CDR1 is LGHNA and CDR2 is YSLEER in the germline V gene. The source was PBMCs, collected around 5 days after the first yellow fever vaccination. V usage is TRBV4-3 and J usage is TRBJ1-2, with a tentative D call TRBD1 (6 bases). This receptor was taken from a man younger than 35 who received the YFV17D yellow fever vaccine. CDR3 residues: CASSQDTGADYGYTF. DNA for the CDR3: TGCGCCAGCAGCCAAGATACGGGGGCGGACTATGGCTACACCTTC.